This T cell receptor (beta chain) was sequenced for a study of T cells in Graves' hyperthyroidism and ophthalmopathy (dated by TCRdb to between 2017 and 2020). Study-level background: Peripheral blood was collected at initial diagnosis, before any treatment. To identify distinguishing TCR V-J signatures, a discovery cohort of about a hundred patients was used, comprising 40 to 45 with Graves' ophthalmopathy and around 57 with stable Graves' hyperthyroidism. An independent validation cohort of 18 to 20 hyperthyroidism patients and about 15 patients who later progressed to ophthalmopathy tested prospective prediction of ophthalmopathy. The 75 to 100 discovery patients were randomly split 7:3 into training and test sets. The study also compared thyroid tissue and blood T-cell repertoires from about six Graves' hyperthyroidism patients. Once sampling was done, hyperthyroidism patients were given methimazole at a starting dose of 30 mg daily, whereas ophthalmopathy patients were given high-dose intravenous methylprednisolone. The paper describes TCR Vbeta CDR3 sequencing of 135 peripheral blood samples, made up of 43 ophthalmopathy patients, some 76 hyperthyroidism patients and approximately 17 progressor patients. Overall study results and their limits: A model built on a 13 V-J signature distinguished ophthalmopathy from stable hyperthyroidism, reaching 85% to 90% sensitivity and about 81% specificity in cross-validation and 80%/75% in testing. Sample size was not statistically predetermined, and blinding of investigators to group allocation was not performed. In validation, the model predicted progression to ophthalmopathy a median of roughly six months before onset, with approximately 71% sensitivity and just under 75% specificity. Most expanded thyroid clonotypes (frequency above 0.001) were also detected in blood, a finding suggesting that blood repertoires may reflect thyroid immune responses.

This clonotype was seen a handful of times. No cognate antigen has been identified for it. No much larger clone is present one base from it, and per-base qualities are unavailable. The TCR beta CDR3 regions were amplified from the RNA transcripts. The TCR CDR3 was subjected to a first round of RT-PCR using the HTBI primer set and the Qiagen OneStep RT-PCR kit. Libraries were constructed in a second round of multiplex PCR, after which size selection and purification were carried out. Sequencing of the libraries was done on an Illumina HiSeq2000 using paired-end 100 bp reads. The authors' analysis ran thus. SOAPnuke was used to process the raw data, with reads discarded if the reads contained adapters or uncalled bases, had a mean Phred below 15, or lacked an exact constant-primer or identifier match. COPE v1.2.5 was used to merge high-quality paired reads, and clonotypes were defined as unique nucleotide sequences. MiTCR v1.1 was used to align clonotypes to the IMGT TRBV, TRBD and TRBJ reference segments. The analysis included only V-J combinations with a frequency above 0.0001, which together covered about 99% of the repertoires. A TCS score was defined as the ratio between F50 (clonal expansion) and ExV (chaos), using BLOSUM62-based TCRdist between CDR3 peptides within each V-J. Welch's t-statistics and random forest reduced 500 to 650 V-J features to about 12, which were used in a naive Bayes classifier (R e1071). In-frame beta chains were kept once TCRdb had trimmed the public reads at Q25 with fastp and called clones with MiXCR. A single entry per CDR3 protein holds the most common genes and DNA from its merged rows. The V and J calls were not made by the authors but by TCRdb's processing. Across this sample there are 600,000 to 850,000 distinct CDR3 sequences, with under 20% seen only once. Of the sample, over 15% falls within the top ten clones.

The hyperthyroidism patients were between 18 and 65 years old and newly diagnosed, with a disease duration of less than 2 months. The study excluded patients with uncontrolled infections, other autoimmune diseases, pregnancy or lactation. Diagnoses relied on clinical symptoms, serum thyroxine and TRAb, thyroid ultrasound and orbital computed tomography. For progressor patients, blood was drawn at the first diagnosis of hyperthyroidism, before any ophthalmopathy symptoms had appeared. PBMCs were isolated from approximately 10 ml of fresh peripheral blood by Ficoll-Paque density gradient centrifugation. Progressor patients were defined as those initially diagnosed with Graves' hyperthyroidism in whom ophthalmopathy developed during follow-up. Trizol reagent was used to extract total RNA, and RNA quality was then checked on an Agilent 2100 Bioanalyzer. V drops 8 bases and J drops 3 bases, leaving 17 bases in between. Reading the germline V gene (reference sequence) gives CDR1 MNHEY and CDR2 SMNVEV. The CDR3 sequence holds 15 residues, the cysteine and phenylalanine included. The sequence is cut down to CDR3 DNA, 45 bases in frame from base 1.

The source is a woman aged 45-60 years with Graves' hyperthyroidism that later progressed to Graves' ophthalmopathy. Sequenced input: blood. The chain links TRBV27 with TRBJ2-1; the D region is possibly TRBD1 or TRBD2, each matching across 7 bases. CDR3 sequence: CASGRGGGDYNEQFF. In nucleotide form, the sequence is TGTGCCAGCGGTCGGGGAGGGGGCGACTACAATGAGCAGTTCTTC.